This T cell receptor (beta chain) was obtained from a study of OX40 agonist ivuxolimab in advanced cancers. Study-level results: Expanded clones tended on average to be more numerous among CD8+ T cells than CD4+.

Trimming cost V 5 bases and J 0 bases, with 9 bases left between them. The germline V gene has CDR1 SGHNT and CDR2 YYREEE (reference sequence). The CDR3 runs to 14 residues. Clones were read by immunoSEQ multiplex PCR, and TCRdb kept only the in-frame ones, dropping some. The table records roughly 68,000 clones, approximately 89% of them present only once. A word on this clone: What it binds is unknown.

V gene TRBV5-4 combines with J gene TRBJ1-3, with D hard to call. The TCR originated in an adult with an advanced solid tumor such as melanoma, head and neck, liver or kidney cancer. The sample was CD4+ or CD8+ T cells sorted from blood, taken in a trial of the OX40 agonist ivuxolimab. In DNA, the CDR3 is TGTGCCAGCAGGCGCTTCAACTCTGGAAACACCATATATTTT. As protein: CASRRFNSGNTIYF.